The rows below give T cell receptor beta chains drawn from one sample of a study of T cells after yellow fever vaccination. TCRdb processed the 5' RACE reads anew with MiXCR; each CDR3 protein has one entry. The sample carries hundreds of thousands of distinct CDR3 sequences, 9% to 15% recorded once. Sequencing was performed on PBMCs, taken on the day of the yellow fever booster vaccination. These TCRs come from a man younger than 40 who received the YFV17D yellow fever vaccine. Each CDR3 is given with its conserved first and last residue. D genes are given only for firm matches. The size entry is marked missing in some rows and otherwise reads once, few, many or a size class.

J gene: TRBJ2-7
D gene: NA
V gene: TRBV7-8
clone size: NA
CDR3 DNA: TGTGCCAGCAGCACTAGGAGGGGCGGGGACGAGCAGTACTTC
CDR3 protein: CASSTRRGGDEQYF

J gene: TRBJ2-3
D gene: TRBD2
V gene: TRBV20-1
clone size: many
CDR3 DNA: TGCAGTGCCTTACGGGCGGGAGGTGCAGATACGCAGTATTTT
CDR3 protein: CSALRAGGADTQYF

J gene: TRBJ1-5
D gene: NA
V gene: TRBV7-2
clone size: NA
CDR3 DNA: TGTGCCAGCAGCCTAGCCGGTCCTGGGCAGCCCCAGCATTTT
CDR3 protein: CASSLAGPGQPQHF

J gene: TRBJ2-7
D gene: NA
V gene: TRBV12-3/TRBV12-4
clone size: NA
CDR3 DNA: TGTGCCAGCAGTTTAGTACGCAGCTTAATGGGCGAGCAGTACTTC
CDR3 protein: CASSLVRSLMGEQYF

J gene: TRBJ2-1
D gene: TRBD2
V gene: TRBV19
clone size: NA
CDR3 DNA: TGTGCCAGTAGTATAGCCATACTAGCGGGCAATGAGCAGTTCTTC
CDR3 protein: CASSIAILAGNEQFF

J gene: TRBJ1-1
D gene: TRBD1
V gene: TRBV20-1
clone size: once
CDR3 DNA: TGCAGTGCAAGCAGCAGGGGGGACACTGAAGCTTTCTTT
CDR3 protein: CSASSRGDTEAFF

J gene: TRBJ1-1
D gene: NA
V gene: TRBV20-1
clone size: NA
CDR3 DNA: TGCAGTGCTCAAAGACAGTCCATGAACACTGAAGCTTTCTTT
CDR3 protein: CSAQRQSMNTEAFF

J gene: TRBJ2-7
D gene: NA
V gene: TRBV7-2
clone size: few
CDR3 DNA: TGTGCCAGCAGTCCCCGGGGACGCCCCCTCCGGGAGCAGTACTTC
CDR3 protein: CASSPRGRPLREQYF

J gene: TRBJ2-5
D gene: TRBD1
V gene: TRBV10-3
clone size: few
CDR3 DNA: TGTGCCATCAGCAGCGGACAGGGAATTGGAGAGACCCAGTACTTC
CDR3 protein: CAISSGQGIGETQYF

J gene: TRBJ2-3
D gene: NA
V gene: TRBV7-8
clone size: few
CDR3 DNA: TGTGCCAGCAGCTTAGGTCGGAGGCCAGATACGCAGTATTTT
CDR3 protein: CASSLGRRPDTQYF

J gene: TRBJ2-7
D gene: NA
V gene: TRBV3-1
clone size: few
CDR3 DNA: TGTGCCAGCAGCCAAGATCCCGGTAGCACGCGGGAGCAGTACTTC
CDR3 protein: CASSQDPGSTREQYF

J gene: TRBJ2-7
D gene: NA
V gene: TRBV10-3
clone size: NA
CDR3 DNA: TGTGCCATCAGTGAGGGGCAGTCTGACGAGCAGTACTTC
CDR3 protein: CAISEGQSDEQYF

J gene: TRBJ2-1
D gene: NA
V gene: TRBV15
clone size: few
CDR3 DNA: TGTGCCACCAGCCCCCGCCGGCTAAACAATGAGCAGTTCTTC
CDR3 protein: CATSPRRLNNEQFF

J gene: TRBJ2-1
D gene: TRBD2
V gene: TRBV4-3
clone size: many
CDR3 DNA: TGCGCCAGCAGCCAAGAACGGACTAGCGGCCGGTTCTTC
CDR3 protein: CASSQERTSGRFF

J gene: TRBJ1-1
D gene: NA
V gene: TRBV3-1
clone size: NA
CDR3 DNA: TGTGCCAGCAGCGCGGGTCTTCCCAACACTGAAGCTTTCTTT
CDR3 protein: CASSAGLPNTEAFF

J gene: TRBJ2-7
D gene: NA
V gene: TRBV10-3
clone size: few
CDR3 DNA: TGTGCCACCCGAGACATTGTCTCCTACGAGCAGTACTTC
CDR3 protein: CATRDIVSYEQYF

J gene: TRBJ2-1
D gene: TRBD2
V gene: TRBV5-1
clone size: NA
CDR3 DNA: TGCGCCAGCAGCTTGCTTTCTAGCGGGAGGGGATCTACCGAGCAGTTCTTC
CDR3 protein: CASSLLSSGRGSTEQFF

J gene: TRBJ2-2
D gene: NA
V gene: TRBV5-1
clone size: few
CDR3 DNA: TGTGCCAGCAGCTTAAACGGGGAGCTGTTTTTT
CDR3 protein: CASSLNGELFF

J gene: TRBJ2-5
D gene: NA
V gene: TRBV7-3
clone size: NA
CDR3 DNA: TGTGCCAGCAGCGATCCCTTGTCGGGGCAAGAGACCCAGTACTTC
CDR3 protein: CASSDPLSGQETQYF

J gene: TRBJ2-1
D gene: TRBD2
V gene: TRBV10-3
clone size: few
CDR3 DNA: TGTGCCATCGGGGGAGGGTCGACAGATCGAAGGAGGGAGGCGTACAATGAGCAGTTCTTC
CDR3 protein: CAIGGGSTDRRREAYNEQFF

J gene: TRBJ2-7
D gene: NA
V gene: TRBV7-2
clone size: few
CDR3 DNA: TGTGCCAGCAGCTCCTCCGCGTTTTCCTACGAGCAGTACTTC
CDR3 protein: CASSSSAFSYEQYF

J gene: TRBJ2-7
D gene: NA
V gene: TRBV20-1
clone size: once
CDR3 DNA: TGCAGTGCTACGATACCCATAGCACCCGTCTACGAGCAGTACTTC
CDR3 protein: CSATIPIAPVYEQYF

J gene: TRBJ2-7
D gene: TRBD2
V gene: TRBV7-9
clone size: few
CDR3 DNA: TGTGCCAGCAGCTTAGATAGCGGGAGCTCCTACGAGCAGTACTTC
CDR3 protein: CASSLDSGSSYEQYF

J gene: TRBJ2-1
D gene: TRBD2
V gene: TRBV11-2
clone size: many
CDR3 DNA: TGTGCCAGCAGCTTAGAGGGGACTAGCGGGCGGTTCTACAATGAGCAGTTCTTC
CDR3 protein: CASSLEGTSGRFYNEQFF

J gene: TRBJ2-7
D gene: NA
V gene: TRBV18
clone size: NA
CDR3 DNA: TGTGCCAGCTCGCCTTTTTTTAGCGCGAGCTCCTACGAGCAGTACTTC
CDR3 protein: CASSPFFSASSYEQYF

J gene: TRBJ2-7
D gene: TRBD1
V gene: TRBV6-2/TRBV6-3
clone size: NA
CDR3 DNA: TGTACCAGCAGAGTACCGGGACAGGGCTACGAGCAGTACTTC
CDR3 protein: CTSRVPGQGYEQYF

J gene: TRBJ2-4
D gene: NA
V gene: TRBV23-1
clone size: few
CDR3 DNA: TGCGCCAGCACCTTTAGAGGGACATTTCTAGCCAAAAACATTCAGTACTTC
CDR3 protein: CASTFRGTFLAKNIQYF

J gene: TRBJ1-5
D gene: NA
V gene: TRBV19
clone size: few
CDR3 DNA: TGTGCCAGTAGTAAAGGGAGGCAGCCCCAGCATTTT
CDR3 protein: CASSKGRQPQHF

J gene: TRBJ2-1
D gene: NA
V gene: TRBV28
clone size: NA
CDR3 DNA: TGTGCCAGCATTACCCAGACCAGGGATTCCTACAATGAGCAGTTCTTC
CDR3 protein: CASITQTRDSYNEQFF

J gene: TRBJ2-1
D gene: NA
V gene: TRBV27
clone size: few
CDR3 DNA: TGTGCCAGCAGTGATGGGGGGGCTGGGGGGCACAATGAGCAGTTCTTC
CDR3 protein: CASSDGGAGGHNEQFF

J gene: TRBJ2-2
D gene: TRBD1
V gene: TRBV24-1
clone size: NA
CDR3 DNA: TGTGCCACCAGTGGAGACAGGGGGAACACCGGGGAGCTGTTTTTT
CDR3 protein: CATSGDRGNTGELFF

J gene: TRBJ2-3
D gene: NA
V gene: TRBV20-1
clone size: many
CDR3 DNA: TGCAGTGCTCTCCCGAGCACAGATACGCAGTATTTT
CDR3 protein: CSALPSTDTQYF

J gene: TRBJ2-3
D gene: NA
V gene: TRBV20-1
clone size: few
CDR3 DNA: TGCAGTGCTAGAGATGGTGGGACCACCACAGATACGCAGTATTTT
CDR3 protein: CSARDGGTTTDTQYF

J gene: TRBJ2-7
D gene: NA
V gene: TRBV14
clone size: few
CDR3 DNA: TGTGCCAGCAGCCAGTATGGGCGGATGACCTACGAGCAGTACTTC
CDR3 protein: CASSQYGRMTYEQYF

J gene: TRBJ2-1
D gene: NA
V gene: TRBV5-5
clone size: few
CDR3 DNA: TGTGCCAGCAGCTTGGTTGTTGAGGTTTATGAGCAGTTCTTC
CDR3 protein: CASSLVVEVYEQFF